Listed here are 2 T cell receptor beta chains from one sample, sequenced in a study of CD8 T cells in ankylosing spondylitis. TCRdb re-called the 5' RACE reads with MiXCR, one entry per CDR3 protein. The data hold 200,000 or so distinct CDR3 sequences, with around a quarter observed a single time. Specimen: blood, either unsorted or a sorted T cell fraction (not recorded which). These TCRs come from a male donor with ankylosing spondylitis or in good health (not recorded which).

V gene TRBV4-2 combines with J gene TRBJ2-1, with TRBD2 matching 11 bases. V shed 6 bases and J 7 bases; nucleotides not matched to a gene: 8. CDR1 is LGHNA and CDR2 is YNFKEQ in the germline V gene. The CDR3 is made up of 15 amino acids. The CDR3 is CASSPRLAGTNEQFF. The DNA for the CDR3 is TGTGCCAGCAGTCCCCGACTAGCGGGGACTAATGAGCAGTTCTTC.

This chain connects TRBV20-1 to TRBJ1-5, with D hard to call. Germline lookup yields CDR1 DFQATT and CDR2 SNEGSKA (reference sequence). Trimming pared 0 bases from V and 5 bases from J, leaving 5 bases between. The CDR3 runs 12 residues. CDR3 DNA sequence: TGCAGTGCTAGAGAGATTGATCAGCCCCAGCATTTT. It codes for CSAREIDQPQHF.